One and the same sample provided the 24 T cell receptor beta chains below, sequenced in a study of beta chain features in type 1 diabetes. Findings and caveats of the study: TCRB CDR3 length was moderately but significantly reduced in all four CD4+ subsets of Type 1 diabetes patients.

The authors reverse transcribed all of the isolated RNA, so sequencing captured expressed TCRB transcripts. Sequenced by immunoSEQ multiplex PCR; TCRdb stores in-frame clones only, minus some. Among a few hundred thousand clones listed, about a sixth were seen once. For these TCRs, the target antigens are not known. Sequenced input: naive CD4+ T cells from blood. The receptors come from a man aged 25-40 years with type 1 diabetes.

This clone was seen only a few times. The CDR3 region is CASTGLESANVLTF. DNA of the CDR3: TGCGCCAGCACAGGTCTCGAATCAGCCAACGTCCTGACTTTC. The chain links TRBV5-1 to TRBJ2-6; no clear D gene. V shed 6 bases and J shed 7 bases, with 14 bases lying between them. Germline CDR1 and CDR2: SGHRS and YFSETQ. This CDR3 contains 14 residues.

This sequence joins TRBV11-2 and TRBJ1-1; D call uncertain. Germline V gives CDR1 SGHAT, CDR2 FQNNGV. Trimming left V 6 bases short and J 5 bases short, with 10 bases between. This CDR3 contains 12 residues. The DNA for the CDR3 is TGTGCCAGCAGTCTCACTGGTACTGAAGCTTTCTTT. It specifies CASSLTGTEAFF.

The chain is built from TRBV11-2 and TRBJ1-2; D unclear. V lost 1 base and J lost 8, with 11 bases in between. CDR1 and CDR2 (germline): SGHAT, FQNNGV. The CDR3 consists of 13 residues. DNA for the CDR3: TGTGCCAGCAGCTTAGTATCCCGGACCGGCTACACCTTC. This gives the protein CASSLVSRTGYTF.

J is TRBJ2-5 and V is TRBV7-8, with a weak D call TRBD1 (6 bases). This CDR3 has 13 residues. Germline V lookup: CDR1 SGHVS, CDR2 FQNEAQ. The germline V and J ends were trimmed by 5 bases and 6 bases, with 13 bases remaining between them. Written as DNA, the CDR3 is TGTGCCAGCAGCGCAGGGGTTCCCAAGACCCAGTACTTC. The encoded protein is CASSAGVPKTQYF.

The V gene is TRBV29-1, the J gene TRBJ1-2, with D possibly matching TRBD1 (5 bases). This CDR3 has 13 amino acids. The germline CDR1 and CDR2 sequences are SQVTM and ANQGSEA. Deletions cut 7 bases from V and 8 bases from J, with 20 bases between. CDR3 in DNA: TGCAGCGCCACGGCGGGGGGATTCAGAGGCTACACCTTC. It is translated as CSATAGGFRGYTF.

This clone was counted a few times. DNA for the CDR3: TGTGCCATCAGTGAGTCGACCGGAGCCTACGAGCAGTACTTC. Its translation: CAISESTGAYEQYF. V usage is TRBV10-3 and J usage is TRBJ2-7, with D uncertain. This CDR3 contains 14 residues. The germline V and J ends were trimmed by 0 bases and 2 bases, with 8 bases remaining between them. Germline V CDR1 and CDR2: ENHRY, SYGVKD.

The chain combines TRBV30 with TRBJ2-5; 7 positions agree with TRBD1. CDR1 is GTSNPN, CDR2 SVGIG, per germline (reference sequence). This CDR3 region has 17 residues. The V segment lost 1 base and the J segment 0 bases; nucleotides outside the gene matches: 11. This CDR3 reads CAWSGPSGTAYQETQYF. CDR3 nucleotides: TGTGCCTGGAGTGGCCCCTCCGGGACAGCCTACCAAGAGACCCAGTACTTC.

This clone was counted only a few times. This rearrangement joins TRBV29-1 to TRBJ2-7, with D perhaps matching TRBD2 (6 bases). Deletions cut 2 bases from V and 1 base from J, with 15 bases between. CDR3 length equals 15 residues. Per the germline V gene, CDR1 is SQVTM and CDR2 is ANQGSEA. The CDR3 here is CSVEKCLAISYEQYF. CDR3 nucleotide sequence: TGCAGCGTTGAAAAGTGTCTAGCGATTTCCTACGAGCAGTACTTC.

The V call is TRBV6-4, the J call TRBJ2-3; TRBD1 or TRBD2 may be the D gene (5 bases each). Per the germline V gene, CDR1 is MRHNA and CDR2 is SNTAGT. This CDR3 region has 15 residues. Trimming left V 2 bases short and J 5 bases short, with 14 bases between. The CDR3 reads CASSDESGSGDTQYF. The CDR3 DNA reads TGTGCCAGCAGTGACGAATCAGGGAGTGGAGATACGCAGTATTTT.

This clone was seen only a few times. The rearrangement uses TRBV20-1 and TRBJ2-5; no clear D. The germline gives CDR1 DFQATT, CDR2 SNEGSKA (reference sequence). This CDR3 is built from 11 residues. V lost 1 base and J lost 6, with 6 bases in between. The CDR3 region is CSARVFQTQYF. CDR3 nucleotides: TGCAGTGCTAGAGTCTTTCAGACCCAGTACTTC.

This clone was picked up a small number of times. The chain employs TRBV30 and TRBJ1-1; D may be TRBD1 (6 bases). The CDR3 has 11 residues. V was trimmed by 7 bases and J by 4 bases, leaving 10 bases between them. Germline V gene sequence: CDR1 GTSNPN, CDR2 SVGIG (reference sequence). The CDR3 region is CASPGVTEAFF. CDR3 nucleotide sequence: TGTGCCTCGCCAGGGGTCACTGAAGCTTTCTTT.

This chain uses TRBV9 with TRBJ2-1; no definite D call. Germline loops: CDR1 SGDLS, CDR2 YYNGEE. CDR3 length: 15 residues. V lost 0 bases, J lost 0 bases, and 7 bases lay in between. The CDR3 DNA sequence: TGTGCCAGCAGCGTAGATCTAACCTCCTACAATGAGCAGTTCTTC. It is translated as CASSVDLTSYNEQFF.

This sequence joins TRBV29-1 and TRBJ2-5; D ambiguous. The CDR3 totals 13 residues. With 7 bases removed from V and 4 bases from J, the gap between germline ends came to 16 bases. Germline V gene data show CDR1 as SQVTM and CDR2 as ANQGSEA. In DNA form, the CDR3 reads TGCAGCGCCCATGGGGTCGACGGAGAGACCCAGTACTTC. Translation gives CSAHGVDGETQYF.

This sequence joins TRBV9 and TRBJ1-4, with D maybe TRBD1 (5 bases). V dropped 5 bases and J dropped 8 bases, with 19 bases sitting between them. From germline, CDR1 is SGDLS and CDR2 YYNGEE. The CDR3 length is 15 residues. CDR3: CASSLGGRHQEKLFF. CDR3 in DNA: TGTGCCAGCAGTCTCGGGGGGAGACATCAAGAAAAACTGTTTTTT. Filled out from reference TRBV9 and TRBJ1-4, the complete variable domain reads DSGVTQTPKHLITATGQRVTLRCSPRSGDLSVYWYQQSLDQGLQFLIQYYNGEERAKGNILERFSAQQFPDLHSELNLSSLELGDSALYFCASSLGGRHQEKLFFGSGTQLSVL.

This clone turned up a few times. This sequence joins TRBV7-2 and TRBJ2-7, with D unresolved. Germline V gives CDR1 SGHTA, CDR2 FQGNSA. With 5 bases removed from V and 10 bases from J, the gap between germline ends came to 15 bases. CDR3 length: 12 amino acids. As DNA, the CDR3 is TGTGCCAGCAGCCGAAGAAATTCAATACAGTACTTC. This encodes CASSRRNSIQYF. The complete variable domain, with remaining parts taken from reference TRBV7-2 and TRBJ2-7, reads GAGVSQSPSNKVTEKGKDVELRCDPISGHTALYWYRQSLGQGLEFLIYFQGNSAPDKSGLPSDRFSAERTGGSVSTLTIQRTQQEDSAVYLCASSRRNSIQYFGPGTRLTVT.

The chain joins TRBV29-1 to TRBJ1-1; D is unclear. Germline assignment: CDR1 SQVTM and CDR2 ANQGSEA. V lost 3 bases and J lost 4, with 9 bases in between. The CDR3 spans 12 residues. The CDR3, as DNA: TGCAGCGTTGAGCCAGATGGCACTGAAGCTTTCTTT. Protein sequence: CSVEPDGTEAFF.

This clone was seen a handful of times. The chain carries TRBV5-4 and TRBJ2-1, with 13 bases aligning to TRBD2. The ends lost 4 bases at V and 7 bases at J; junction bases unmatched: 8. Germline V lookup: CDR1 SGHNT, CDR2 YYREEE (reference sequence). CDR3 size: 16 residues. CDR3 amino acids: CASSPGLAGAGNEQFF. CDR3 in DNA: TGTGCCAGCAGCCCTGGACTAGCGGGAGCGGGTAATGAGCAGTTCTTC.

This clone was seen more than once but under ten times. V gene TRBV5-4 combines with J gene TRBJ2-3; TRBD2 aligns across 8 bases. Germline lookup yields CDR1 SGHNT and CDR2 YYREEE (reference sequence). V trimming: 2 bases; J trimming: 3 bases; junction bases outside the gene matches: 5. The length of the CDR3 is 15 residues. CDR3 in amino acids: CASSLGLAATDTQYF. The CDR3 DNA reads TGTGCCAGCAGCTTAGGACTAGCAGCGACAGATACGCAGTATTTT.

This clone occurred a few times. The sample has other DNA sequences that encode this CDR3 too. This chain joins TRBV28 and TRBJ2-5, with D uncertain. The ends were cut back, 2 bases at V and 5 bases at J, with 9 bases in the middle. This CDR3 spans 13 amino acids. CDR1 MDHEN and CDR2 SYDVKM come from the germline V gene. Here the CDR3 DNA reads TGTGCCAGCAGTTTAGGAAGGGTTGAGACCCAGTACTTC. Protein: CASSLGRVETQYF.

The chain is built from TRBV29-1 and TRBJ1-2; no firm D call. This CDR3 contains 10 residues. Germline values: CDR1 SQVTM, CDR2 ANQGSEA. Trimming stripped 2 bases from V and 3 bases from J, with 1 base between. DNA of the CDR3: TGCAGCGTTGAATACTATGGCTACACCTTC. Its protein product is CSVEYYGYTF. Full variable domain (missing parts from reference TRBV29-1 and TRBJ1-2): SAVISQKPSRDICQRGTSLTIQCQVDSQVTMMFWYRQQPGQSLTLIATANQGSEATYESGFVIDKFPISRPNLTFSTLTVSNMSPEDSSIYLCSVEYYGYTFGSGTRLTVV.

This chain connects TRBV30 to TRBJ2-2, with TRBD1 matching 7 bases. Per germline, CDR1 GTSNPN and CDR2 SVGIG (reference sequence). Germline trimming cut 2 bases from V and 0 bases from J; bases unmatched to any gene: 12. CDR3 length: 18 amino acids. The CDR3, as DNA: TGTGCCTGGAGTCCACTGACAGGGAGAGCGGCGAACACCGGGGAGCTGTTTTTT. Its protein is CAWSPLTGRAANTGELFF.

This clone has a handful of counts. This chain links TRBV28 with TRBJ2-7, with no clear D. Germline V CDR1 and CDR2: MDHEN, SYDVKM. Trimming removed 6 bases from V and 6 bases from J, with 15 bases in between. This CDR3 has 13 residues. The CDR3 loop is CASSSGPSLEQYF. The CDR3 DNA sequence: TGTGCCAGCAGCTCCGGACCAAGTCTCGAGCAGTACTTC.

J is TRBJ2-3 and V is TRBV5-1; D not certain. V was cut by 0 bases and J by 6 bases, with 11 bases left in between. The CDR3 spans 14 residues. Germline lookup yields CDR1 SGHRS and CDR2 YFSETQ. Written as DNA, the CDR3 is TGCGCCAGCAGCTTGGCTTTAGGGTCGGATACGCAGTATTTT. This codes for CASSLALGSDTQYF.

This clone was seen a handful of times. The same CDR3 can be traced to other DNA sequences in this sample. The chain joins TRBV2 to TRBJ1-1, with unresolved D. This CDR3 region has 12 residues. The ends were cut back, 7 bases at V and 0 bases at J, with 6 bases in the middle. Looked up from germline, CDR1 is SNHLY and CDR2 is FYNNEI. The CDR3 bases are TGTGCCAGCACCCTCATGAACACTGAAGCTTTCTTT. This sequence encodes CASTLMNTEAFF.